The clone carrying this T cell receptor (beta chain) was counted between two and nine times. What it recognizes is unknown. All of the isolated RNA was reverse transcribed, so expressed TCRB transcripts were sequenced. The method was immunoSEQ multiplex PCR; TCRdb's version includes in-frame clones alone and lacks a portion of them. The repertoire holds some 120,000 clones, with 17% as singletons. This CDR3 contains 15 residues. The V gene's germline CDR1 is SGHAT and CDR2 FQNNGV. With V trimmed by 1 base and J by 9 bases, 3 bases remained unmatched. This sample was included in a study of beta chain features in type 1 diabetes. The study's findings and limits: Significant though moderate, a shortening of TCRB CDR3s appeared in all four CD4+ subsets of Type 1 diabetes patients.

Material for sequencing was central memory CD4+ T cells from blood. The clonotype was recovered from a man younger than 30 with type 1 diabetes. V is TRBV11-2 and J is TRBJ2-1; 13 nucleotides align to TRBD2. DNA for the CDR3: TGTGCCAGCAGCTTAGGACTAGCGGGGGGAAGTGAGCAGTTCTTC. The encoded protein is CASSLGLAGGSEQFF.